The present TCR beta chain was sequenced within a study of blood T cell repertoires in COVID-19 (dated by TCRdb to about 2020). For context, the study as a whole: The collaborator samples originated in the United States, Italy and Spain and spanned the acute and convalescent phases of COVID-19. The material from the prospective study consisted of cDNA or gDNA derived from T cells, B-cell-depleted T cells, or PBMCs. Deeply sampled blood TCRbeta repertoires from subjects exposed to, actively infected with, or recovered from COVID-19 were included in the dataset. The repertoires were made available in a free public database intended to serve as a resource for research on the immune response to SARS-CoV-2. Samples came from the ongoing ImmuneRACE study (first 160 participants) plus 1,254 subjects from 6 global collaborators. Sample metadata almost always included a de-identified subject ID, COVID-19 status, age in years and sex. Where available, HLA class I and class II types were obtained from metadata supplied by the sample provider rather than from assay-based typing. Paper-wide results and their limitations: Clinical and demographic metadata were provided uncurated, with the amount varying by source and participant.

Participants in the prospective study were aged roughly 18 to 89 years, lived in about two dozen United States geographic areas, and enrolled through a virtual design. In the prospective study, participants were assigned to cohorts based on the clinical history participants reported in a screening survey and a study questionnaire. Recovered participants in ImmuneRACE Cohort 3 were defined by two consecutive negative NP/OP PCR tests, clearance by a healthcare professional, or resolution of symptoms. In the prospective study, whole blood, serum and a nasopharyngeal or oropharyngeal swab were collected from each participant by mobile phlebotomists. Additional blood draws and questionnaires over an approximately 2-month period could optionally be provided by prospective study participants. Prospective study blood samples were shipped either frozen or at room temperature before DNA extraction. The immunoSEQ Assay, a bias-controlled multiplex PCR, was used to amplify TCRbeta CDR3 regions from genomic DNA. As for the authors' bioinformatics: The number of nucleated cells in each sample was estimated from the amplification of reference gene primers within the assay. To quantify the absolute abundance of each unique TCRbeta CDR3 rearrangement, sequence reads were collapsed and filtered. For each sample, productive Simpson clonality was calculated by taking the square root of Simpson's diversity index across productive rearrangements. Held by TCRdb, this immuneACCESS table contains in-frame sequences only and omits some clones. Under half of the omission traces to an unresolved V gene where checked; the cause of the rest is unknown. V and J calls and clone size follow that table, whereas D and trimming were derived from the DNA. The sample includes almost 250,000 clones, with approximately 90% observed a single time. Approximately 4.2% of the sample is held by the ten biggest clonotypes.

The CDR3 runs 16 residues from the cysteine to the phenylalanine. The CDR3 DNA has 48 bases and is translated from base 1. Based on the germline V gene (reference sequence), the CDR1 and CDR2 sequences are SGHAT and FQDESV. After removal of 4 bases from V and 4 bases from J, the junction retains 7 bases not matched to a gene. As concerns this clone: The clone's antigen remains unknown. Base quality data are lacking; no much larger clone is found one base away.

The sequence was collected from a woman between 25 and 40 years old who had recovered from COVID-19. Sequenced sample: PBMCs or T cells enriched from blood (not recorded which). The chain is encoded by TRBV11-1 joined to TRBJ2-2; 9 middle bases align to TRBD1. This receptor carries the CDR3 CASSSSGTGLTGELFF. The DNA is TGTGCCAGCAGCTCATCCGGGACAGGGCTCACCGGGGAGCTGTTTTTT.